This T cell receptor (beta chain) came from a study of ipilimumab plus nivolumab after autologous stem cell transplantation. TCRdb's table, derived via immunoSEQ multiplex PCR, lists solely in-frame clones and lacks some. The sample lists 40,000 to 45,000 clones; 80% to 95% were seen once. This clone was detected once. Germline lookup yields CDR1 SGHKS and CDR2 YYEKEE (reference sequence). The CDR3 spans 14 residues. Trimming left V 0 bases short and J 3 bases short, with 9 bases between. The gene calls are TRBV5-5 and TRBJ1-2; no reliable D call. The receptor comes from a male donor with multiple myeloma. Sequenced material: PBMCs, taken in a trial of ipilimumab plus nivolumab as post-transplant consolidation. CDR3 in DNA: TGTGCCAGCAGCTTGGATCCGGGCCACTATGGCTACACCTTC. It specifies CASSLDPGHYGYTF.